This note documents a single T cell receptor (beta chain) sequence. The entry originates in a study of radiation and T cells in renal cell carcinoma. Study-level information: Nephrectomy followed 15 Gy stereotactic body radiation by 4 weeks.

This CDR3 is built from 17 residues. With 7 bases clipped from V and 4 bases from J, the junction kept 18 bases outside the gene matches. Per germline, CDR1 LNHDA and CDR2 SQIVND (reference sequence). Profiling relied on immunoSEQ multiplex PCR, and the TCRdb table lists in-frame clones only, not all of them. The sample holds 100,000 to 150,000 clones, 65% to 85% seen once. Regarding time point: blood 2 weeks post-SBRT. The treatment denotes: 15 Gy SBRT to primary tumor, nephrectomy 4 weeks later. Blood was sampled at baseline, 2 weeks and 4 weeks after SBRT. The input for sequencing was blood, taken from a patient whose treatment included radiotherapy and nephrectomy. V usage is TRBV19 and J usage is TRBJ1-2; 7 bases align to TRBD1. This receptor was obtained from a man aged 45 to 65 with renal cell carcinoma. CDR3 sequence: CASTDYRQGPFSYGYTF. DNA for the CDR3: TGTGCCAGTACAGACTACCGACAGGGACCGTTTAGCTATGGCTACACCTTC.